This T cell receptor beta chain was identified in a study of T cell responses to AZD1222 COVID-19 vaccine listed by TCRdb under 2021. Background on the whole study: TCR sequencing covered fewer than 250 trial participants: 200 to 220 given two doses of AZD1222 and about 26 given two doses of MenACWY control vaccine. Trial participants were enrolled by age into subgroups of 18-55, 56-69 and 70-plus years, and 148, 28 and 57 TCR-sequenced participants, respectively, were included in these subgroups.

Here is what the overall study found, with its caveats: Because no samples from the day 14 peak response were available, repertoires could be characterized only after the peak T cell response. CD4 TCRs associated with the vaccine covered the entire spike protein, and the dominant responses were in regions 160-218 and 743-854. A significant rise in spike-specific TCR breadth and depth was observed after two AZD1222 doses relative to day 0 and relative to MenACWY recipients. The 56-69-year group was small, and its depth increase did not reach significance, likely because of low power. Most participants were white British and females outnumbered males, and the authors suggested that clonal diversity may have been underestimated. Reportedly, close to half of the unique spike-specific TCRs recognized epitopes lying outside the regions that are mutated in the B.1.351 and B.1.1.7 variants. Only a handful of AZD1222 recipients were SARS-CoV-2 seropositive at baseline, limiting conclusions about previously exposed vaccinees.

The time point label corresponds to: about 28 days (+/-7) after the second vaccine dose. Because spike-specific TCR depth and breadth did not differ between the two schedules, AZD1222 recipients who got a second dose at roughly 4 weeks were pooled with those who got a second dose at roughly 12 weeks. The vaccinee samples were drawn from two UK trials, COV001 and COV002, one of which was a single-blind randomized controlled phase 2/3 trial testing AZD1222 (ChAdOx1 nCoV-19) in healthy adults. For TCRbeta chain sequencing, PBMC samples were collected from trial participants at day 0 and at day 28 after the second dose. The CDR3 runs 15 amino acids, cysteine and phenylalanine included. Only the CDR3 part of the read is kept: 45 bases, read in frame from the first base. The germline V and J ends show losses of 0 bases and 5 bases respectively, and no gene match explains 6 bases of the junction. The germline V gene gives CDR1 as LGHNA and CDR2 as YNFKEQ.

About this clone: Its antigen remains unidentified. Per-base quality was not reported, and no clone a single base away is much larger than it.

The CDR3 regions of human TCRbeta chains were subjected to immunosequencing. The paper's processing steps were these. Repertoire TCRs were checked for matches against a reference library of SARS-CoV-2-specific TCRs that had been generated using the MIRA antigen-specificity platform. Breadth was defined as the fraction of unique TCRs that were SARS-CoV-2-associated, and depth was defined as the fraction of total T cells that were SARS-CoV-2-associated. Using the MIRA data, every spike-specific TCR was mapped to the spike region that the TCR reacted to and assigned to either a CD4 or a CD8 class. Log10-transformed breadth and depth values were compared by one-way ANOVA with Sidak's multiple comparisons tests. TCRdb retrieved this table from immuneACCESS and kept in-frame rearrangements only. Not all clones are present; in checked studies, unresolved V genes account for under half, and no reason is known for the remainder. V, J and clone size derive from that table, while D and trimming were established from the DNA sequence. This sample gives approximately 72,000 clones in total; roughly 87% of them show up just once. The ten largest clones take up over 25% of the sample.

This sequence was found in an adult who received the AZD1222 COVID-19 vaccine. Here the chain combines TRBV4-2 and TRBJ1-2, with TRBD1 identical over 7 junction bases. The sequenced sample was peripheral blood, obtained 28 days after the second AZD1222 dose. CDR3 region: CASSQETGTAYGYTF. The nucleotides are TGTGCCAGCAGCCAAGAAACCGGGACAGCTTATGGCTACACCTTC.